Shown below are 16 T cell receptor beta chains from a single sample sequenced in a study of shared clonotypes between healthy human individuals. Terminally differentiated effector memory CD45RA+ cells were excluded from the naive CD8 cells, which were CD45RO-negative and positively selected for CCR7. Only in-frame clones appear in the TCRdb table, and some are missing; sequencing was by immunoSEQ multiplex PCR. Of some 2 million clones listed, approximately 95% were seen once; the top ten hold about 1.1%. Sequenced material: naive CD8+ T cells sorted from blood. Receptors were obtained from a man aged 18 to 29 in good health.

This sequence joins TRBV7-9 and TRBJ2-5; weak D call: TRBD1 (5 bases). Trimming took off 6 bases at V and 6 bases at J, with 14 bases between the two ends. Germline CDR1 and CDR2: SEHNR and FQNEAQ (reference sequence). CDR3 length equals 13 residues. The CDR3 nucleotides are TGTGCCAGCAGGTCAGGGCCTTTGAAGACCCAGTACTTC. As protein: CASRSGPLKTQYF.

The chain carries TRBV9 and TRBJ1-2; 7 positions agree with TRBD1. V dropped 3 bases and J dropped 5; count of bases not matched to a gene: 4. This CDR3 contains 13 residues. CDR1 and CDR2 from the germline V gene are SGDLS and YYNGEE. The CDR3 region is CASSEAGGYGYTF. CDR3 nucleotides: TGTGCCAGCAGCGAGGCAGGGGGATATGGCTACACCTTC.

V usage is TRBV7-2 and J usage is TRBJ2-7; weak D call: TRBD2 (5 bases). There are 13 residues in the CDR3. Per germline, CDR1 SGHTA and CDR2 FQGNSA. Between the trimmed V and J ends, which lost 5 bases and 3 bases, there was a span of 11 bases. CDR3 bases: TGTGCCAGCAGCGAGGATGAGGGCTACGAGCAGTACTTC. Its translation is CASSEDEGYEQYF.

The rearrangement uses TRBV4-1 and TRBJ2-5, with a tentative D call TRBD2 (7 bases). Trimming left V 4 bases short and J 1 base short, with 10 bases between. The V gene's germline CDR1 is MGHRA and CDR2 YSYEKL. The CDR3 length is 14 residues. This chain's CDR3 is CASSPGGRQETQYF. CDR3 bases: TGCGCCAGCAGCCCCGGGGGGCGCCAAGAGACCCAGTACTTC.

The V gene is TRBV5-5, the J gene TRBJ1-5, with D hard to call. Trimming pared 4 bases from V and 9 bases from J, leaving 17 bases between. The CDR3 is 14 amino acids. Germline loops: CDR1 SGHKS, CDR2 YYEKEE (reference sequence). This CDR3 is CASSHQDGIWPQHF. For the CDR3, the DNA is TGTGCCAGCAGCCACCAGGACGGAATTTGGCCCCAGCATTTT.

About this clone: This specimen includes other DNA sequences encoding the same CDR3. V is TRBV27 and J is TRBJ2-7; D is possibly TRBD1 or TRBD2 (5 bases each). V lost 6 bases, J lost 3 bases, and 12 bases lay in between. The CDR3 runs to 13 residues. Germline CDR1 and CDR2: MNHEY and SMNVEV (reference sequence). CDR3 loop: CASSYRDGYEQYF. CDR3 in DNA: TGTGCCAGCAGCTACCGGGACGGCTACGAGCAGTACTTC.

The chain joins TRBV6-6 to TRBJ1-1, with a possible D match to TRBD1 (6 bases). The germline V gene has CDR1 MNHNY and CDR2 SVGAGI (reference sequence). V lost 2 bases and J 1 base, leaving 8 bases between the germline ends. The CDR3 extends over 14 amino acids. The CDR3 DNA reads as TGTGCCAGCAGTTACGTACAGGGGAACACTGAAGCTTTCTTT. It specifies CASSYVQGNTEAFF.

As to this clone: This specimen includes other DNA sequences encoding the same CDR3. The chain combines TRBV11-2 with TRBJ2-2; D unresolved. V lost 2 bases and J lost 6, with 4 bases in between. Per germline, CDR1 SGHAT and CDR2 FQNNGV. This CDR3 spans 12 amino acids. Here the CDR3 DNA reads TGTGCCAGCAGCTTAACCGCCGGGGAGCTGTTTTTT. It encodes CASSLTAGELFF.

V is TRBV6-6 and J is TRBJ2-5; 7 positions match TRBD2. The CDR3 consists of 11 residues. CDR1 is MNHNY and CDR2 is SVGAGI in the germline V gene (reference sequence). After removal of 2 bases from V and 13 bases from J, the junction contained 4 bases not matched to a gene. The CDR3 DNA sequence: TGTGCCAGCAGTTACGGGGAGGGACGGTACTTC. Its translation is CASSYGEGRYF.

The chain's CDR3 is CAWSLTGGHQPQHF. In DNA form, the CDR3 reads TGTGCCTGGAGTTTGACAGGGGGCCATCAGCCCCAGCATTTT. The rearrangement links TRBV30 to TRBJ1-5; 10 bases map to TRBD1. J lost 5 bases, V lost 2 bases, and 3 bases had no gene match. Germline CDR1 is GTSNPN and CDR2 is SVGIG (reference sequence). This CDR3 comprises 14 residues.

CDR3 in DNA: TGCGCCAGCAGCCCTGGGACAGGGGGCATAGAGACCCAGTACTTC. Its translation: CASSPGTGGIETQYF. The J gene is TRBJ2-5, the V gene TRBV4-3; TRBD1 matches at 12 bases. Germline lookup yields CDR1 LGHNA and CDR2 YSLEER. The CDR3 is 15 amino acids. The V segment lost 4 bases and the J segment 4 bases; nucleotides outside the gene matches: 4.

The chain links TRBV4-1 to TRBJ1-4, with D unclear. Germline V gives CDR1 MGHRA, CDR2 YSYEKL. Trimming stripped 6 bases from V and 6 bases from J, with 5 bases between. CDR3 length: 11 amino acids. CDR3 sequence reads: CASSLDEKLFF. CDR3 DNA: TGCGCCAGCAGTCTAGATGAAAAACTGTTTTTT.

DNA for the CDR3: TGTGCCATCAGTGAGTCAGGGTTATCGGGGAGCTATGGCTACACCTTC. This translates into CAISESGLSGSYGYTF. V is TRBV10-3 and J is TRBJ1-2, with D unclear. Trimming took 0 bases from V and 4 from J, leaving 15 bases between them. Germline V gene lookup returns CDR1 ENHRY and CDR2 SYGVKD. This CDR3 spans 16 amino acids.

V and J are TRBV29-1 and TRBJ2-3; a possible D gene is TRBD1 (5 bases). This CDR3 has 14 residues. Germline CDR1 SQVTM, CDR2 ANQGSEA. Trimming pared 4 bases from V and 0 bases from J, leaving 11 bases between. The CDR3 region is CSVVDQGSTDTQYF. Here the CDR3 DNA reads TGCAGCGTTGTTGACCAGGGAAGCACAGATACGCAGTATTTT.

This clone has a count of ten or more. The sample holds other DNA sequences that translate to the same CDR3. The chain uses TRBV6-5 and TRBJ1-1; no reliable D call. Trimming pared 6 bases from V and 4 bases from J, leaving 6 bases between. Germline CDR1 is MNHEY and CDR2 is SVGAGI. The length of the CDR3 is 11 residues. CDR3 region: CASSYGTEAFF. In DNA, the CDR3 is TGTGCCAGCAGCTATGGCACTGAAGCTTTCTTT.

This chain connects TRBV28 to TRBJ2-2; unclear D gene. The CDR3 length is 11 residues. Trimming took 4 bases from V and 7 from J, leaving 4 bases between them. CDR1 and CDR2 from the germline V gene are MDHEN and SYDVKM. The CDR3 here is CASSYYGELFF. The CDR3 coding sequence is TGTGCCAGCAGTTATTACGGGGAGCTGTTTTTT.